Listed below are T cell receptor beta chains from one sample, sequenced in a study of T-cell reconstitution after alpha-beta-depleted transplantation in children. TCRdb re-analysed the PCR reads in MiXCR, keeping a single row per CDR3 protein. The sample lists around 530,000 distinct CDR3 sequences; roughly 33% were seen once. Sequenced material: PBMCs from the stem cell graft donor, taken from the stem cell graft. All receptors come from a human donor who donated a stem cell graft to a child with aplastic anemia. The CDR3 runs from the conserved cysteine through the conserved F or W. The D gene is left open where the match is weak. Clone size is not always given. Where it is, it says once, few, many or a class for expanded clones.

>TRBD2|TRBJ2-2|NA|TRBV19
CASTPSGANTGELFF
TGTGCCAGTACACCTAGCGGGGCGAACACCGGGGAGCTGTTTTTT
>TRBD1|TRBJ1-1|NA|TRBV12-3/TRBV12-4
CASSLTRLPGQGTEAFF
TGTGCCAGCAGTTTGACCCGATTACCGGGACAGGGGACTGAAGCTTTCTTT
>TRBD1|TRBJ2-7|once|TRBV3-1
CASSQDQGQGDYEQYF
TGTGCCAGCAGCCAAGATCAGGGACAGGGTGACTACGAGCAGTACTTC
>TRBD2|TRBJ2-1|NA|TRBV11-2
CASSPRTSGGSSYNEQFF
TGTGCCAGCAGCCCCAGGACTAGCGGGGGTAGCTCCTACAATGAGCAGTTCTTC
>NA|TRBJ1-5|NA|TRBV28
CASSLYRAQPQHF
TGTGCCAGCAGCTTATACAGGGCCCAGCCCCAGCATTTT
>NA|TRBJ2-1|NA|TRBV5-1
CASSLDASGPSQYNEQFF
TGCGCCAGCAGCTTGGACGCGTCGGGCCCCTCTCAATACAATGAGCAGTTCTTC
>NA|TRBJ2-2|many|TRBV6-6
CASTGTGELFF
TGTGCCAGCACGGGGACCGGGGAGCTGTTTTTT
>TRBD1|TRBJ2-1|few|TRBV15
CATSSDRTGANEQFF
TGTGCCACCAGCAGTGACCGGACAGGGGCTAATGAGCAGTTCTTC
>NA|TRBJ2-5|NA|TRBV21-1
CASSKRLREETQYF
TGTGCCAGCAGCAAACGGCTGAGGGAAGAGACCCAGTACTTC
>TRBD2|TRBJ2-3|NA|TRBV5-1
CASSFWTSGTSTDTQYF
TGCGCCAGCAGCTTTTGGACTAGCGGGACTAGCACAGATACGCAGTATTTT
>TRBD2|TRBJ2-3|few|TRBV10-3
CAISVAGDPDTQYF
TGTGCCATCAGCGTAGCGGGAGATCCGGATACGCAGTATTTT
>TRBD1|TRBJ1-1|NA|TRBV29-1
CSTNQGGGTEAFF
TGCAGCACAAACCAGGGGGGTGGCACTGAAGCTTTCTTT
>NA|TRBJ1-5|few|TRBV20-1
CSVGGGPARPQHF
TGCAGTGTGGGGGGGGGCCCGGCTCGGCCCCAGCATTTT
>TRBD2|TRBJ2-1|many|TRBV5-1
CASSDLAGGYNEQFF
TGCGCCAGCAGCGATCTAGCGGGAGGTTACAATGAGCAGTTCTTC
>TRBD1|TRBJ2-5|NA|TRBV18
CASLPGQEETQYF
TGTGCCAGCTTACCCGGACAGGAAGAGACCCAGTACTTC
>NA|TRBJ2-1|many|TRBV7-8
CASSSREGVNEQFF
TGTGCCAGCAGCTCCCGCGAGGGGGTCAATGAGCAGTTCTTC
>NA|TRBJ2-1|few|TRBV20-1
CSVRWQGSYNEQFF
TGCAGTGTCAGATGGCAGGGAAGCTACAATGAGCAGTTCTTC
>NA|TRBJ1-1|NA|TRBV6-5
CASTYGSEAFF
TGTGCCAGCACTTACGGGTCTGAAGCTTTCTTT
>NA|TRBJ2-5|NA|TRBV18
CATVPPGRQETQYF
TGTGCCACCGTCCCACCGGGCAGACAAGAGACCCAGTACTTC
>TRBD2|TRBJ2-5|NA|TRBV9
CASSLEPAGGQETQYF
TGTGCCAGCAGCTTGGAGCCAGCGGGAGGGCAAGAGACCCAGTACTTC
>NA|TRBJ2-1|few|TRBV20-1
CSAITPELAYNEQFF
TGCAGTGCCATAACGCCGGAACTTGCATACAATGAGCAGTTCTTC
>NA|TRBJ2-7|NA|TRBV5-6
CASSLLQDEQYF
TGTGCCAGCAGCTTGCTCCAGGACGAGCAGTACTTC
>TRBD1|TRBJ1-2|NA|TRBV18
CASSPGTGAYGYTF
TGTGCCAGCTCACCAGGGACAGGAGCCTATGGCTACACCTTC
>NA|TRBJ1-4|NA|TRBV11-2
CASSLGSIRTVVF
TGTGCCAGCAGCTTAGGGAGTATTCGGACGGTGGTTTTT
>NA|TRBJ1-1|NA|TRBV6-5
CASSYRTANTEAFF
TGTGCCAGCAGTTACAGGACCGCGAACACTGAAGCTTTCTTT
>NA|TRBJ2-5|NA|TRBV30
CAWSVSATGETQYF
TGTGCCTGGAGTGTTTCGGCAACCGGGGAGACCCAGTACTTC
>NA|TRBJ2-1|few|TRBV7-2
CASSLRGVGSSYNEQFF
TGTGCCAGCAGCTTAAGGGGGGTCGGCAGCTCCTACAATGAGCAGTTCTTC